One and the same sample provided the 4 T cell receptor beta chains below, sequenced in a study of cytomegalovirus exposure and HLA in healthy donors. The PCR used 60 Vbeta and 13 Jbeta primers. TCRdb's table, derived via immunoSEQ multiplex PCR, lists solely in-frame clones and lacks some. This sample carries under 50,000 clones, with around 17% going to the ten biggest clones. Sequencing was done on a sample of PBMCs. The source is a male donor in good health and CMV-seronegative.

The chain is built from TRBV4-3 and TRBJ1-5, with D hard to call. The length of the CDR3 is 13 residues. Trimming removed 2 bases from V and 4 bases from J, with 6 bases in between. Germline V gene sequence: CDR1 LGHNA, CDR2 YSLEER. Here the CDR3 reads CASSQRENQPQHF. Written as DNA, the CDR3 is TGCGCCAGCAGCCAACGGGAAAATCAGCCCCAGCATTTT.

This chain uses TRBV5-6 with TRBJ1-1, with 9 positions matching TRBD1. This CDR3 spans 17 amino acids. Germline V CDR1 and CDR2: SGHDT, YYEEEE. Losses at the gene ends were 3 bases for V and 1 base for J; bases not matched to a gene: 10. This chain's CDR3 is CASSSNPGQGTNTEAFF. The CDR3 DNA reads TGTGCCAGCAGCTCCAACCCGGGACAGGGAACGAACACTGAAGCTTTCTTT.

This chain connects TRBV25-1 to TRBJ1-1; D not certain. Germline V CDR1 and CDR2: MGHDK, SYGVNS. There are 10 residues in the CDR3. Trimming took 8 bases from V and 7 from J, leaving 8 bases between them. The CDR3 here is CASQAGEAFF. The CDR3 DNA is TGTGCCAGCCAGGCCGGTGAAGCTTTCTTT.

The chain combines TRBV5-4 with TRBJ2-5; 14 bases fit TRBD2. Germline-derived CDR1 and CDR2 are SGHNT and YYREEE (reference sequence). The CDR3 consists of 20 residues. V trimming: 1 base; J trimming: 3 bases; junction bases outside the gene matches: 14. The CDR3 protein is CASSLWGRLAGGRREETQYF. CDR3 bases: TGTGCCAGCAGCTTGTGGGGTCGACTAGCGGGGGGGCGGAGAGAAGAGACCCAGTACTTC.